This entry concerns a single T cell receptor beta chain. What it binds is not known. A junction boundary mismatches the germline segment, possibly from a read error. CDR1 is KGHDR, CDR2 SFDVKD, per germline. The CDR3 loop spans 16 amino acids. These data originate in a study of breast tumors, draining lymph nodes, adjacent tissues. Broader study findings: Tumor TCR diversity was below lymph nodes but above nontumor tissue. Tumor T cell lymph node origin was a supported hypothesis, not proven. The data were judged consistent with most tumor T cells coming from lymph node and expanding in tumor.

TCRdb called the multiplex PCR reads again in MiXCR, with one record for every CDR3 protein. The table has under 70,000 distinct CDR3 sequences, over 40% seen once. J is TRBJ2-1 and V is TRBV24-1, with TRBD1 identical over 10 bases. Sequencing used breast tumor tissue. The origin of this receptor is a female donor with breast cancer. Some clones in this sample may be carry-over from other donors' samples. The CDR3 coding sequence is TGTGTCACCAGTGATTTCGGACAGGGGGGTTACAATGAGCAGTCCTTC. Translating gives CVTSDFGQGGYNEQSF.